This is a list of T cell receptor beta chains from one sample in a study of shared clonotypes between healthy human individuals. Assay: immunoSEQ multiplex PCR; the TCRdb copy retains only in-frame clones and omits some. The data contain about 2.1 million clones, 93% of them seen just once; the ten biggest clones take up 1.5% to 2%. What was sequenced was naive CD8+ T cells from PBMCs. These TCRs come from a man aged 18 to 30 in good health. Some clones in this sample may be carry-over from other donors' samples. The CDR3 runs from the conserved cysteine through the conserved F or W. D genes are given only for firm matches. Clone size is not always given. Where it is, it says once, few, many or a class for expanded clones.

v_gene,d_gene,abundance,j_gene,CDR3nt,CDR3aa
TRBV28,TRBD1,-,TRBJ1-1,TGTGCCAGCAGTTTATTAGGGGGCTTGGGCACTGAAGCTTTCTTT,CASSLLGGLGTEAFF
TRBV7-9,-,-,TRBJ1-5,TGTGCCAGCAGCTTAGCGCCCGGGGATCAGCCCCAGCATTTT,CASSLAPGDQPQHF
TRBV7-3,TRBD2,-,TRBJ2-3,TGTGCCAGCAGCGGTATCGGCGGACTAGCGGGAGGAGGCACAGATACGCAGTATTTT,CASSGIGGLAGGGTDTQYF
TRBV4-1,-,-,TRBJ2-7,TGCGCCAGCAGCCATCCCCAGCGGACCTACGAGCAGTACTTC,CASSHPQRTYEQYF
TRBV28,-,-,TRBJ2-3,TGTGCCAGCAGTTTACCGGGCGGGCGGGATACGCAGTATTTT,CASSLPGGRDTQYF
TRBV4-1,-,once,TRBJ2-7,TGCGCCAGCAGCCAAATCACGGGGGACGGAGGACGCTACGAGCAGTACTTC,CASSQITGDGGRYEQYF
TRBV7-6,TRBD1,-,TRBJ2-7,TGTGCCAGCAGCTTAGAGCCGGGACAGGGAGGCTACGAGCAGTACTTC,CASSLEPGQGGYEQYF
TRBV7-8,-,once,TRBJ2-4,TGTGCCAGCAGCTTAGAAATAATGGGCATTCAGTACTTC,CASSLEIMGIQYF
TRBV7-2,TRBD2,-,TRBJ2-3,TGTGCCAGCAGCCCACGGACTAGCTTCACAGATACGCAGTATTTT,CASSPRTSFTDTQYF
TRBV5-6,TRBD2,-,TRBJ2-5,TGTGCCAGCAATGGCGCGGGAGGGGGGGAGACCCAGTACTTC,CASNGAGGGETQYF
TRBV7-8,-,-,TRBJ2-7,TGTGCCAGCAGCTTGCTGACTAGCTACGAGCAGTACTTC,CASSLLTSYEQYF
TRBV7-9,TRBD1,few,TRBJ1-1,TGTGCCAGCAGGTCTCCCGGACAGGGGACCTTGAACACTGAAGCTTTCTTT,CASRSPGQGTLNTEAFF
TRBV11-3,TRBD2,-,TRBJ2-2,TGTGCCAGCAGTCCGGGACTAAGAGGGACCGGGGAGCTGTTTTTT,CASSPGLRGTGELFF
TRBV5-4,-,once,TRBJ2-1,TGTGCCAGCGGGTCAGAACCCAATAATGAGCAGTTCTTC,CASGSEPNNEQFF
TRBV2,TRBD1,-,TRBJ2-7,TGTGCCAGCAGGGCCGGGACAGGGGGCCTTTACGAGCAGTACTTC,CASRAGTGGLYEQYF
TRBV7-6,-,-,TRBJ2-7,TGTGCCAGCAGGCCAGACCCGAGCTCCTACGAGCAGTACTTC,CASRPDPSSYEQYF
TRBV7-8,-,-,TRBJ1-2,TGTGCCAGCAGCTCCTCCCCTGGGACGGAACCTGATAACTATGGCTACACCTTC,CASSSSPGTEPDNYGYTF
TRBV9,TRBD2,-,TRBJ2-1,TGTGCCAGCAGCCCACTACTAGCGGGAGGTAAAGAGGAGCAGTTCTTC,CASSPLLAGGKEEQFF
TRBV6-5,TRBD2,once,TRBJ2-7,TGTGCCAGCAGTTCGGGACTAGCGGGGTTCGAGCAGTACTTC,CASSSGLAGFEQYF
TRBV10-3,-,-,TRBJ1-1,TGTGCCATCACCGATACAGGGGAAGCTTTCTTT,CAITDTGEAFF
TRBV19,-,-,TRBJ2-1,TGTGCCAGTAGTATAGTGGGACTCCGAACGGATGAGCAGTTCTTC,CASSIVGLRTDEQFF
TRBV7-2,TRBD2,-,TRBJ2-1,TGTGCCAGCAGCTTCGGATCATGGGGACTAGATCTCTTC,CASSFGSWGLDLF
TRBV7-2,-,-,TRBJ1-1,TGTGCCAGCACCCTCTCCGCCAGGGCGGAGGAAGCTTTCTTT,CASTLSARAEEAFF
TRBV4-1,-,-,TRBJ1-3,TGCGCCAGCAGCCAAGATGGCAGGATGTCTCGAAACACCATATATTTT,CASSQDGRMSRNTIYF
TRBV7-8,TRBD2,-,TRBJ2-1,TGTGCCAGCAAAACGGCCAGCGGGAGAGACAATGAGCAGTTCTTC,CASKTASGRDNEQFF
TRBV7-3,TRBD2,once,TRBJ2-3,TGTGCCAGCAGCCCTAGCGGGGGGGCAGATACGCAGTATTTT,CASSPSGGADTQYF
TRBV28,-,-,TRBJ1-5,TGTGCCAGCTGGACAGACGGCAATCAGCCCCAGCATTTT,CASWTDGNQPQHF
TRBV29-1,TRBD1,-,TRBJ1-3,TGCAGCGTTAGGTCCCGGGACAGGGGAGCTGGAAACACCATATATTTT,CSVRSRDRGAGNTIYF
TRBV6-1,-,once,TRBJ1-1,TGTGCCAGCAGTGAGGGAGAGGTTGGTACAGAGAACACTGAAGCTTTCTTT,CASSEGEVGTENTEAFF
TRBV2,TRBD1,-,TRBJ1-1,TGTGCCAGCAGGGACAGGATGAACACTGAAGCTTTCTTT,CASRDRMNTEAFF
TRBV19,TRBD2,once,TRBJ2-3,TGTGCCAGTAGTATCCGGGGGGGGACAGATACGCAGTATTTT,CASSIRGGTDTQYF
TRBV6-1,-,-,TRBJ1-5,TGTGCCAGCAGTGACTACGCGAATCAGCCCCAGCATTTT,CASSDYANQPQHF
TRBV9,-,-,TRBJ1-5,TGTGCCAGCAGCCCCGGGTGGGGGCAACAGCCCCAGCATTTT,CASSPGWGQQPQHF
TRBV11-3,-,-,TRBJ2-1,TGTGCCAGCAGCGAGAACAGGAATTACAATGAGCAGTTCTTC,CASSENRNYNEQFF
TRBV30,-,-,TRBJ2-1,TGTGCCTGGTTAGTCCCCAGCTCCTACAATGAGCAGTTCTTC,CAWLVPSSYNEQFF
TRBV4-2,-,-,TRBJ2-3,TGTGCCAGCAGCCAACCAGGGGCGACAGATACGCAGTATTTT,CASSQPGATDTQYF
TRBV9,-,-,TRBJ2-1,TGTGCCAGCAGCCTGACTAGGAACAATGAGCAGTTCTTC,CASSLTRNNEQFF
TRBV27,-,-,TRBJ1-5,TGTGCCAGCAGTCTGCGGGGGGGCCATCAGCCCCAGCATTTT,CASSLRGGHQPQHF
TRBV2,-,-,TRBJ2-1,TGTGCCAGCAGTGATTGGGGGGAAAGCAATGAGCAGTTCTTC,CASSDWGESNEQFF
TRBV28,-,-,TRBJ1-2,TGTGCCAGCAGTTTTCAGGGAGGCTATGGCTACACCTTC,CASSFQGGYGYTF
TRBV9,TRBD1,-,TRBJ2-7,TGTGCCAGCAGCGTAGAGGGACAGGGTAGTGACGAGCAGTACTTC,CASSVEGQGSDEQYF
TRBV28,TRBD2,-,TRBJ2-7,TGTGCCAGCAGCCTAGCGGGCACCTACGAGCAGTACTTC,CASSLAGTYEQYF
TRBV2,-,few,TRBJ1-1,TGTGCCGCACTCCCAGGCGCGATCGGTAGGGCTTTCTTT,CAALPGAIGRAFF
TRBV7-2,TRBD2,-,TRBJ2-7,TGTGCCAGCAGCTTAGGATACGCAGTAGCGGGAGAGGGCTACGAGCAGTACTTC,CASSLGYAVAGEGYEQYF
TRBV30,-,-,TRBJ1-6,TGTGCCTGGAGTGTAGGAGTGAGCTCCTATAATTCACCCCTCCACTTT,CAWSVGVSSYNSPLHF
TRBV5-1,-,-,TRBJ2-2,TGCGCCAGCAGCCCCCCATATACCAACACCGGGGAGCTGTTTTTT,CASSPPYTNTGELFF
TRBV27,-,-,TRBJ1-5,TGTGCCAGCAGTTTCGGGGGGGTGGGCAATCAGCCCCAGCATTTT,CASSFGGVGNQPQHF
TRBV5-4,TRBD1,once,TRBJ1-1,TGTGCCAGCAGCCCCGACAGGGGGATGAACACTGAAGCTTTCTTT,CASSPDRGMNTEAFF